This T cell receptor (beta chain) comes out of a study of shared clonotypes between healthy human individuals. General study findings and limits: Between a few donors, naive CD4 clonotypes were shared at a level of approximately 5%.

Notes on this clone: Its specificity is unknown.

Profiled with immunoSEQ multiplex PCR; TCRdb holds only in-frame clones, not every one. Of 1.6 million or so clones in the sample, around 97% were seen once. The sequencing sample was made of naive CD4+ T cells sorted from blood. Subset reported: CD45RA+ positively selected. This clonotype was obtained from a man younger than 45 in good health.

CDR3 DNA: TGTGCCAGCAGCAGACGGTCCCCTGAAGCTTTCTTT. Protein sequence: CASSRRSPEAFF. The chain has TRBV5-8 and TRBJ1-1, with D uncertain. Germline assignment: CDR1 SGHTS and CDR2 YDEGEE. Trimming removed 4 bases at V and 6 bases at J, with 10 bases between. This CDR3 is 12 amino acids long.